This T cell receptor beta chain was obtained from a study of shared clonotypes between healthy human individuals. Whole-study context: Three CD4 naive, three CD4 memory, two CD8 naive and one CD8 memory plate were used per donor. Study conclusions and caveats: What limited the represented genetic and exposure-history diversity was the small number of donors. What rarefaction showed was incomplete sorted-subset sequencing despite large depth.

V was pared by 7 bases and J by 2 bases, with 11 bases between. CDR1 and CDR2 (germline): MDHEN, SYDVKM. This CDR3 has 13 residues. About this clone: Its specificity is unknown.

Positively selected for CCR7, the CD45RO-negative cells used as naive CD8 cells excluded terminally differentiated effector memory CD45RA+ cells. All the donors were Caucasian adults who lived in Nashville, Tennessee. Sequencing used immunoSEQ multiplex PCR; TCRdb keeps in-frame clones, though not all of them. Altogether 1.5 million to 2.5 million clones are present, 85% to 95% being singletons, with the ten largest covering under 1.5%. The sequenced sample consisted of naive CD8+ T cells sorted from blood. The V call is TRBV28, the J call TRBJ1-1, with D hard to call. The TCR was taken from a man between 18 and 29 years old in good health. The CDR3 nucleotides are TGTGCCAGCAAGGGAAGCGATAACACTGAAGCTTTCTTT. Protein sequence: CASKGSDNTEAFF.